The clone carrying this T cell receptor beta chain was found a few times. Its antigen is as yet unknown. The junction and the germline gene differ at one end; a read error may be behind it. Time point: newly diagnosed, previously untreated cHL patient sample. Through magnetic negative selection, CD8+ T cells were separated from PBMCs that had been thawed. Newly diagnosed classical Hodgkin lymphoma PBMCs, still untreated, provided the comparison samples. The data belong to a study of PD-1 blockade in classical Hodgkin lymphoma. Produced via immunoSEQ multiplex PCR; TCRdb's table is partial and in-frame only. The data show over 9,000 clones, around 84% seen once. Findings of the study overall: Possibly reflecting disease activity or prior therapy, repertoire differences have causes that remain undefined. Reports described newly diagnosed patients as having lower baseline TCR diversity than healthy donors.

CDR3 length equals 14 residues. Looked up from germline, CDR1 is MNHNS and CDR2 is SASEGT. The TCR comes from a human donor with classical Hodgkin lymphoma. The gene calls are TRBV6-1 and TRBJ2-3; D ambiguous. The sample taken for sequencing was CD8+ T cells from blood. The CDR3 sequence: CASSEIVGTYTQYF. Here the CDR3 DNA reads TGTGCCAGCAGTGAAATAGTCGGCACATATACGCAGTATTTT.